The 28 T cell receptor beta chains below all came from one sample that was sequenced in a study of OX40 agonist ivuxolimab in advanced cancers. Libraries were prepared by immunoSEQ multiplex PCR; TCRdb keeps only in-frame clonotypes and omits some of them. The table shows tens of thousands of clones, with 85% to 95% occurring only once. The starting material was CD4+ or CD8+ T cells sorted from blood, obtained in a trial of the OX40 agonist ivuxolimab. These receptors were taken from an adult with an advanced solid tumor such as melanoma, head and neck, liver or kidney cancer.

The genes are TRBV30 and TRBJ2-5; possibly TRBD2 for D (5 bases). This CDR3 contains 15 residues. V shed 3 bases and J shed 5 bases, with 19 bases lying between them. CDR1 and CDR2 from the germline V gene are GTSNPN and SVGIG (reference sequence). CDR3 sequence (DNA): TGTGCCTGGAGCGCAGAACCGGGGATCGTTGAGACCCAGTACTTC. Translation: CAWSAEPGIVETQYF.

The gene calls are TRBV27 and TRBJ2-7; D not certain. The ends were cut back, 3 bases at V and 0 bases at J, with 12 bases in the middle. Germline CDR1 MNHEY, CDR2 SMNVEV (reference sequence). This CDR3 has 15 residues. The CDR3 here is CASSFRTVGSYEQYF. The DNA for the CDR3 is TGTGCCAGCAGTTTTAGAACAGTGGGCTCCTACGAGCAGTACTTC.

V usage is TRBV28 and J usage is TRBJ2-7; D not resolved. CDR1 and CDR2 from the germline V gene are MDHEN and SYDVKM. V shed 6 bases and J shed 3 bases, with 9 bases lying between them. This CDR3 is built from 12 residues. CDR3 in amino acids: CASRGDIYEQYF. The CDR3 DNA sequence: TGTGCCAGCAGGGGCGACATCTACGAGCAGTACTTC.

The genes are TRBV5-8 and TRBJ2-1; no definite D call. Trimming took off 5 bases at V and 4 bases at J, with 16 bases between the two ends. There are 15 residues in the CDR3. Germline CDR1 and CDR2: SGHTS and YDEGEE. The CDR3 DNA follows: TGTGCCAGCAGACTTGGAATAGGCCATTACAATGAGCAGTTCTTC. Protein product: CASRLGIGHYNEQFF.

J is TRBJ2-3 and V is TRBV6-6; TRBD1 aligns across 7 bases. CDR1 is MNHNY, CDR2 SVGAGI, per germline (reference sequence). This CDR3 contains 13 residues. V dropped 7 bases and J dropped 2; count of bases not matched to a gene: 3. CDR3 region: CASIGTATDTQYF. Here the CDR3 DNA reads TGTGCCAGCATTGGGACAGCCACAGATACGCAGTATTTT.

J is TRBJ1-2 and V is TRBV6-5; TRBD1 matches at 10 bases. Germline V CDR1 and CDR2: MNHEY, SVGAGI. Trimming at V came to 7 bases and at J to 6 bases, leaving 8 bases not matched to a gene. This CDR3 contains 14 residues. Here the CDR3 DNA reads TGTGCCAGCAACCCGGGACAGGGGATCAATGGCTACACCTTC. Its protein is CASNPGQGINGYTF.

With regard to this clone: One junction end does not reproduce the germline sequence, and a read error may be involved. The chain uses TRBV30 and TRBJ2-1, with 12 positions matching TRBD1. CDR3 length: 16 residues. Looked up from germline, CDR1 is GTSNPN and CDR2 is SVGIG (reference sequence). Here the CDR3 DNA reads TGTGCCCGGAGGGACAGGGGGCGCGGAATTGGCAATGAGCAGTTCTTC. This encodes CARRDRGRGIGNEQFF.

The chain links TRBV30 to TRBJ1-2; possibly TRBD1 for D (6 bases). V was clipped by 4 bases and J by 4 bases, with 16 bases between them. The CDR3 sequence is 14 residues long. Germline V gene lookup returns CDR1 GTSNPN and CDR2 SVGIG (reference sequence). The CDR3 sequence: CAWTRDTFGYGYTF. DNA for the CDR3: TGTGCCTGGACCCGGGACACCTTTGGCTATGGCTACACCTTC.

This sequence joins TRBV28 and TRBJ1-2, with D uncertain. V gave up 3 bases and J gave up 4 bases, with 3 bases separating them. The CDR3 extends over 11 amino acids. CDR1 MDHEN and CDR2 SYDVKM come from the germline V gene. CDR3 sequence (DNA): TGTGCCAGCAGTTTCCCCTATGGCTACACCTTC. This translates into CASSFPYGYTF.

CDR3 in DNA: TGCAGCGTTGAAGGCGACAGGGGGTCGGCCTATGGCTACACCTTC. Translating it yields CSVEGDRGSAYGYTF. The chain links TRBV29-1 to TRBJ1-2; 9 positions agree with TRBD1. The V and J ends lost 1 base and 4 bases, in that order; junction bases with no gene match: 7. The CDR3 is 15 amino acids. The V gene's germline CDR1 is SQVTM and CDR2 ANQGSEA.

The chain is built from TRBV5-4 and TRBJ2-1; D remains ambiguous. Germline CDR1 reads SGHNT; CDR2 reads YYREEE (reference sequence). The CDR3 has 16 amino acids. The germline V and J ends were trimmed by 0 bases and 8 bases, with 18 bases remaining between them. In DNA, the CDR3 is TGTGCCAGCAGCTTGGTGGCGTCAACACCGTGGCATGAGCAGTTCTTC. This codes for CASSLVASTPWHEQFF.

The J gene is TRBJ2-1, the V gene TRBV12-5; 7 nucleotides line up with TRBD1. Germline CDR1 LGHNT, CDR2 FRNRAP. J was trimmed by 9 bases and V by 4 bases; bases with no gene match: 9. The CDR3 is 14 amino acids. The CDR3, as DNA: TGTGCTAGTGGTTCCCCACTGACAGGGCTTGAGCAGTTCTTC. This gives the protein CASGSPLTGLEQFF.

The chain recombines TRBV10-3 with TRBJ1-6; D is ambiguous. The CDR3 runs 16 residues. Germline-derived CDR1 and CDR2 are ENHRY and SYGVKD. Trimming shortened V by 0 bases and J by 10 bases, and 16 bases separated the two germline ends. CDR3 sequence (DNA): TGTGCCATCAGTGAGTCATCCCCCGAATTGGCCTCACCCCTCCACTTT. Its protein is CAISESSPELASPLHF.

J is TRBJ2-1 and V is TRBV7-2; 7 bases fit TRBD2. The junction had 7 bases not matched to a gene; V was cut back by 4 bases and J by 4 bases. Per germline, CDR1 SGHTA and CDR2 FQGNSA. The CDR3 spans 15 residues. Here the CDR3 reads CASSSLLGGYNEQFF. CDR3 bases: TGTGCCAGCAGCTCGCTACTGGGGGGGTACAATGAGCAGTTCTTC.

The J gene is TRBJ2-2, the V gene TRBV7-3; 9 positions agree with TRBD1. Per the germline V gene, CDR1 is SGHTA and CDR2 is FQGTGA. J gave up 5 bases and V 3 bases, and 4 bases lay outside the gene matches. The CDR3 is 15 residues long. This CDR3 is CASSLGQGRTGELFF. CDR3 coding DNA: TGTGCCAGCAGCTTGGGACAGGGACGAACCGGGGAGCTGTTTTTT.

In nucleotides, the CDR3 is TGTGCCAGCAGTTTCGGCGGGACGCGGGATACGCAGTATTTT. Residues: CASSFGGTRDTQYF. This rearrangement joins TRBV2 to TRBJ2-3; weak D call: TRBD2 (6 bases). Per the germline V gene, CDR1 is SNHLY and CDR2 is FYNNEI. V gave up 5 bases and J gave up 6 bases, with 15 bases separating them. This CDR3 contains 14 residues.

The chain uses TRBV2 and TRBJ2-2; D perhaps matches TRBD2 (5 bases). In germline, CDR1 is SNHLY, CDR2 FYNNEI. The CDR3 consists of 14 residues. Between the trimmed V and J ends, which lost 5 bases and 1 base, there was a span of 8 bases. The CDR3 loop is CASSQTKNTGELFF. CDR3 in DNA: TGTGCCAGCAGTCAGACTAAGAACACCGGGGAGCTGTTTTTT.

This chain uses TRBV19 with TRBJ1-6, with 9 bases aligning to TRBD1. This CDR3 has 15 amino acids. J lost 10 bases, V lost 7 bases, and 11 bases had no gene match. CDR1 LNHDA and CDR2 SQIVND come from the germline V gene (reference sequence). Here the CDR3 DNA reads TGTGCCAGTATGCCCGGGACAGGGCCAGAATCACCCCTCCACTTT. It encodes CASMPGTGPESPLHF. The whole variable domain, filled in from reference TRBV19 and TRBJ1-6, reads DGGITQSPKYLFRKEGQNVTLSCEQNLNHDAMYWYRQDPGQGLRLIYYSQIVNDFQKGDIAEGYSVSREKKESFPLTVTSAQKNPTAFYLCASMPGTGPESPLHFGNGTRLTVT.

The rearrangement links TRBV30 to TRBJ2-4; D perhaps matches TRBD2 (6 bases). This CDR3 contains 12 residues. Trimming pared 5 bases from V and 8 bases from J, leaving 13 bases between. CDR1 and CDR2 from the germline V gene are GTSNPN and SVGIG (reference sequence). The CDR3 DNA is TGTGCCTGGTCCCGCGGGGAGGACATTCAGTACTTC. Its protein is CAWSRGEDIQYF.

In its sample, this clone was seen once. This rearrangement joins TRBV15 to TRBJ1-1; maybe TRBD1 (6 bases). The CDR3 is made up of 14 amino acids. V gave up 0 bases and J gave up 5 bases, with 10 bases separating them. Germline V gene sequence: CDR1 LNHNV, CDR2 YYDKDF (reference sequence). This chain's CDR3 is CATSRDKGGTEAFF. In DNA form, the CDR3 reads TGTGCCACCAGCAGAGATAAGGGGGGAACTGAAGCTTTCTTT.

In its sample, this clone was seen once. The V and J genes are TRBV5-8 and TRBJ2-1; 8 nucleotides line up with TRBD2. The CDR3 covers 15 residues. Germline lookup yields CDR1 SGHTS and CDR2 YDEGEE. The V gene end was trimmed by 0 bases and the J gene end by 4 bases; junction bases not matched to a gene: 3. This CDR3 is CASSLAGGGYNEQFF. CDR3 DNA: TGTGCCAGCAGCTTGGCGGGAGGGGGTTACAATGAGCAGTTCTTC.

The chain has TRBV7-2 and TRBJ2-1, with 8 bases identical to TRBD1. V lost 7 bases, J lost 0 bases, and 8 bases stayed unmatched. Germline CDR1 SGHTA, CDR2 FQGNSA. CDR3 length equals 16 residues. The DNA of the CDR3 is TGTGCCAGCACCCAGGGGGCGGACGCCTCCTACAATGAGCAGTTCTTC. Encoded protein: CASTQGADASYNEQFF.

The chain carries TRBV27 and TRBJ2-3, with D possibly being TRBD2 (6 bases). From germline, CDR1 is MNHEY and CDR2 SMNVEV (reference sequence). This CDR3 is built from 15 residues. Trimming stripped 2 bases from V and 4 bases from J, with 13 bases between. CDR3 region: CASSLTGSLPDTQYF. The CDR3, as DNA: TGTGCCAGCAGTTTAACCGGGAGCCTCCCAGATACGCAGTATTTT.

The chain carries TRBV28 and TRBJ1-2; TRBD1 might be the D (5 bases). The CDR3 is 17 residues long. V was clipped by 3 bases and J by 3 bases, with 20 bases between them. Germline-derived CDR1 and CDR2 are MDHEN and SYDVKM. CDR3 sequence (DNA): TGTGCCAGCAGTTTTCAGGGCTCGGCAACCCTTTACTATGGCTACACCTTC. Residues: CASSFQGSATLYYGYTF.

The rearrangement joins TRBV2 to TRBJ2-7; the match to TRBD1 covers 12 bases. J lost 4 bases, V lost 7 bases, and 5 bases had no gene match. There are 14 residues in the CDR3. The germline CDR1 and CDR2 sequences are SNHLY and FYNNEI. The DNA for the CDR3 is TGTGCCAGCACCGGGACAGGGGGCTTATACGAGCAGTACTTC. Translating it yields CASTGTGGLYEQYF.

This rearrangement joins TRBV27 to TRBJ1-4; the match to TRBD1 covers 9 bases. The CDR3 extends over 15 amino acids. Germline loops: CDR1 MNHEY, CDR2 SMNVEV (reference sequence). The J segment lost 8 bases and the V segment lost 5 bases, leaving 9 bases of the junction unmatched. In nucleotides, the CDR3 is TGTGCCAGCAGTCCCTCAGGACAGGGGTTGGAAAAACTGTTTTTT. Translating it yields CASSPSGQGLEKLFF.

The chain joins TRBV11-2 to TRBJ1-2; D is possibly TRBD1 (6 bases). The CDR3 has 15 residues. V lost 6 bases and J 6 bases, leaving 20 bases between the germline ends. The germline V gene encodes CDR1 SGHAT and CDR2 FQNNGV. The CDR3 is CASSRLGQLINGYTF. Written as DNA, the CDR3 is TGTGCCAGCAGTCGCCTAGGACAGCTAATTAATGGCTACACCTTC.

CDR3 bases: TGTGCCAGCAGCAGAGCGACTAGCGGGAGAACCGGGGAGCTGTTTTTT. As protein: CASSRATSGRTGELFF. The V gene is TRBV9, the J gene TRBJ2-2; 12 nucleotides line up with TRBD2. Germline assignment: CDR1 SGDLS and CDR2 YYNGEE. The CDR3 sequence is 16 residues long. V shed 4 bases, J shed 5 bases, and the junction held 6 bases outside the gene matches.